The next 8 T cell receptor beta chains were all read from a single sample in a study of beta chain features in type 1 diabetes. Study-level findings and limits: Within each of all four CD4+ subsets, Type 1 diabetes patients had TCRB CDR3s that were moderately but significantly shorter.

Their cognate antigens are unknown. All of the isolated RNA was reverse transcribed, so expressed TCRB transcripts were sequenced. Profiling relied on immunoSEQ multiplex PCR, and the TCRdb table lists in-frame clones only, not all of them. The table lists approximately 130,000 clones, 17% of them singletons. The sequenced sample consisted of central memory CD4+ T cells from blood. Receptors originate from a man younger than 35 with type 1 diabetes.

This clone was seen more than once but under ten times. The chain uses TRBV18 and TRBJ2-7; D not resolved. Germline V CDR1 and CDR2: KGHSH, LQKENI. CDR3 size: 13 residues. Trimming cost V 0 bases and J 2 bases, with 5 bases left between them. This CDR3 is CASSPPNPYEQYF. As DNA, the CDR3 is TGTGCCAGCTCACCACCTAATCCCTACGAGCAGTACTTC. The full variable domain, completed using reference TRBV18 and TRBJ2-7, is NAGVMQNPRHLVRRRGQEARLRCSPMKGHSHVYWYRQLPEEGLKFMVYLQKENIIDESGMPKERFSAEFPKEGPSILRIQQVVRGDSAAYFCASSPPNPYEQYFGPGTRLTVT.

The chain's CDR3 is CASRLGRASNQPQHF. DNA of the CDR3: TGTGCCAGCAGACTGGGTAGGGCGAGCAATCAGCCCCAGCATTTT. The J gene is TRBJ1-5, the V gene TRBV5-8; D remains ambiguous. The CDR3 extends over 15 amino acids. Germline CDR1 reads SGHTS; CDR2 reads YDEGEE. V was pared by 5 bases and J by 1 base, with 13 bases between.

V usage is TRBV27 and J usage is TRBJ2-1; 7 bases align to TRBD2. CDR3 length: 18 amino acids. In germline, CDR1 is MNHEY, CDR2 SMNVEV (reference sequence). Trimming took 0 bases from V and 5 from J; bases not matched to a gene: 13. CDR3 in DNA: TGTGCCAGCAGTTTATCAGTGGGGGGGTTCATTCCCCACAATGAGCAGTTCTTC. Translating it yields CASSLSVGGFIPHNEQFF.

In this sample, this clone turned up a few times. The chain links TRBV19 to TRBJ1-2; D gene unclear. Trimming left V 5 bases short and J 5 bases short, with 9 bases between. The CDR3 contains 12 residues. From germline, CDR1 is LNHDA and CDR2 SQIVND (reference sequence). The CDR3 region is CASSLSTYGYTF. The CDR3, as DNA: TGTGCCAGTAGTCTCTCGACTTATGGCTACACCTTC. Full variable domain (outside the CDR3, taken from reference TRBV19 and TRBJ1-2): DGGITQSPKYLFRKEGQNVTLSCEQNLNHDAMYWYRQDPGQGLRLIYYSQIVNDFQKGDIAEGYSVSREKKESFPLTVTSAQKNPTAFYLCASSLSTYGYTFGSGTRLTVV.

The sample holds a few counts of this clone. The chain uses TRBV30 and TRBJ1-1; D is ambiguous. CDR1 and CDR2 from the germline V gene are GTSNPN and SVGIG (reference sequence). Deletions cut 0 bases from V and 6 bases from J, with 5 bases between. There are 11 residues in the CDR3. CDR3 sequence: CAWSVMAEAFF. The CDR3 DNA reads TGTGCCTGGAGTGTAATGGCTGAAGCTTTCTTT.

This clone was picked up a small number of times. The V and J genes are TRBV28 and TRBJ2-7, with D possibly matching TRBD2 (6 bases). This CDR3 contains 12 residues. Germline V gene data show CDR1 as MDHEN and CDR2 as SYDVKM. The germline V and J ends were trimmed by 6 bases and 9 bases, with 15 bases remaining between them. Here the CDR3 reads CASSGGPSRQYF. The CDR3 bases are TGTGCCAGCAGCGGGGGACCTTCAAGGCAGTACTTC. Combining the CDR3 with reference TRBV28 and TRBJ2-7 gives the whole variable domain DVKVTQSSRYLVKRTGEKVFLECVQDMDHENMFWYRQDPGLGLRLIYFSYDVKMKEKGDIPEGYSVSREKKERFSLILESASTNQTSMYLCASSGGPSRQYFGPGTRLTVT.

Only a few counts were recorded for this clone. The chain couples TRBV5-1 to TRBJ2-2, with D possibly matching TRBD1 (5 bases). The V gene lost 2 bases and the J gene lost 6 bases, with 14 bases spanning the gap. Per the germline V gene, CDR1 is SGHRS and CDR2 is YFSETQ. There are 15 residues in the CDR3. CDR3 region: CASSFGTGSSGELFF. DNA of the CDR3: TGCGCCAGCAGCTTCGGTACAGGTAGTTCCGGGGAGCTGTTTTTT.

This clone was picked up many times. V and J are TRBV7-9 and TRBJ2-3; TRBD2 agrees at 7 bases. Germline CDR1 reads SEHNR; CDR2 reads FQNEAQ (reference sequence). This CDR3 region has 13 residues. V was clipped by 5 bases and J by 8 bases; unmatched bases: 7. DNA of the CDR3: TGTGCCAGCAGCCCGCGGGAGTACGGTACGCAGTATTTT. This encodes CASSPREYGTQYF.